The 18 T cell receptor beta chains below all came from one sample that was sequenced in a study of T cell repertoires in cytomegalovirus infection. TCRdb independently ran MiXCR on the reads; one entry per CDR3 protein. The table includes 76,000 or so distinct CDR3 sequences, 3.7% detected once. The sample taken for sequencing was PBMCs. These receptors originate from a human donor in good health (CMV status not recorded). Some clones in this sample may be carry-over from other donors' samples.

This clonotype has at least ten counts. V gene TRBV28 combines with J gene TRBJ1-1; D is undetermined. Germline values: CDR1 MDHEN, CDR2 SYDVKM. There are 14 residues in the CDR3. The V and J ends lost 5 bases and 3 bases respectively, with 13 bases between them. This chain's CDR3 is CASSPPKGYTEAFF. Written as DNA, the CDR3 is TGTGCCAGCAGTCCCCCTAAAGGATACACTGAAGCTTTCTTT.

This clonotype was recorded at least ten times. DNA of the CDR3: TGTGCCAGCAGCTTAATGAGTCTTGCGGGGGAGACCCAGTACTTC. It is translated as CASSLMSLAGETQYF. The chain links TRBV7-6 to TRBJ2-5; tentatively, D is TRBD2 (6 bases). The CDR3 has 15 amino acids. V gave up 2 bases and J gave up 5 bases, with 15 bases separating them. Germline V gene sequence: CDR1 SGHVS, CDR2 FNYEAQ.

This clonotype has ten or more counts. The rearrangement links TRBV27 to TRBJ1-5, with D perhaps TRBD1 (5 bases). The V end lost 7 bases, the J end lost 6 bases, and 19 bases lay between the germline ends. The CDR3 has 15 amino acids. CDR1 is MNHEY and CDR2 is SMNVEV in the germline V gene (reference sequence). The CDR3 bases are TGTGCCAGCAATCATGCAGACCCAAGGGGTCAGCCCCAGCATTTT. Amino acid sequence: CASNHADPRGQPQHF.

This clonotype was observed at least ten times. This sequence joins TRBV18 and TRBJ1-5; perhaps TRBD1 as D (6 bases). The CDR3 consists of 19 residues. Trimming shortened V by 2 bases and J by 0 bases, and 20 bases separated the two germline ends. CDR1 KGHSH and CDR2 LQKENI come from the germline V gene. CDR3 protein: CASSPRAIRGADSNQPQHF. The CDR3 DNA reads TGTGCCAGCTCACCAAGGGCTATCAGGGGCGCGGATAGCAATCAGCCCCAGCATTTT.

The chain couples TRBV7-2 to TRBJ2-5; D is tentatively TRBD1 or TRBD2 (5 bases each). V lost 3 bases, J lost 4 bases, and 12 bases lay in between. The CDR3 contains 14 residues. Germline assignment: CDR1 SGHTA and CDR2 FQGNSA. This chain's CDR3 is CASSLGRERETQYF. The CDR3 region has the DNA TGTGCCAGCAGCTTGGGCAGGGAGCGAGAGACCCAGTACTTC. The full variable domain, in which reference TRBV7-2 and TRBJ2-5 provide the parts outside the CDR3, is GAGVSQSPSNKVTEKGKDVELRCDPISGHTALYWYRQSLGQGLEFLIYFQGNSAPDKSGLPSDRFSAERTGGSVSTLTIQRTQQEDSAVYLCASSLGRERETQYFGPGTRLLVL.

The sample holds many counts of this clonotype. J is TRBJ1-1 and V is TRBV7-2; perhaps TRBD1 as D (5 bases). V lost 1 base and J lost 4, with 16 bases in between. CDR1 is SGHTA, CDR2 FQGNSA, per germline. The CDR3 covers 16 residues. The CDR3, as DNA: TGTGCCAGCAGCTTAGGAAATCAGGGAATTGGCACTGAAGCTTTCTTT. As protein: CASSLGNQGIGTEAFF.

The sample holds many counts of this clonotype. The CDR3 nucleotides are TGCGCCAGCAGCCAATTCGTGTCATACCAAGAGACCCAGTACTTC. Protein sequence: CASSQFVSYQETQYF. The chain links TRBV4-3 to TRBJ2-5; D remains ambiguous. This CDR3 contains 15 residues. The V gene lost 2 bases and the J gene lost 0 bases, with 10 bases spanning the gap. CDR1 is LGHNA, CDR2 YSLEER, per germline.

Note on this clonotype: A read error is possible here, since a much larger clone lies one base away. The CDR3 ends on some other residue instead of the conserved phenylalanine or tryptophan, so this is likely a read error. The gene calls are TRBV11-2 and TRBJ2-2; D gene uncertain. Deletions cut 5 bases from V and 6 bases from J, with 10 bases between. Looked up from germline, CDR1 is SGHAT and CDR2 is FQNNGV. This CDR3 is 13 amino acids long. The CDR3 sequence: CASSPRSAGELFL. Here the CDR3 DNA reads TGTGCCAGCAGCCCCCGAAGCGCCGGGGAGCTGTTTTTG.

J is TRBJ2-6 and V is TRBV7-2; D is ambiguous. The CDR3 is 15 amino acids. CDR1 SGHTA and CDR2 FQGNSA come from the germline V gene. Trimming took 1 base from V and 2 from J, leaving 6 bases between them. CDR3 DNA: TGTGCCAGCAGCTTAGGACCCACTGGGGCCAACGTCCTGACTTTC. This translates into CASSLGPTGANVLTF.

This clonotype was picked up many times. CDR3 coding DNA: TGTGCCAGCAGGCTGGCGCCACTAGCGGGGGGGCCGGATGAGCAGTTCTTC. It translates to CASRLAPLAGGPDEQFF. V and J are TRBV7-2 and TRBJ2-1; 13 nucleotides match TRBD2. V dropped 6 bases and J dropped 8; count of bases not matched to a gene: 13. Germline V lookup: CDR1 SGHTA, CDR2 FQGNSA. CDR3 length: 17 amino acids.

This clonotype was seen many times. V and J are TRBV12-3 or TRBV12-4 and TRBJ1-5; 7 nucleotides align to TRBD1. The CDR3 covers 13 residues. Losses at the gene ends were 7 bases for V and 4 bases for J; bases not matched to a gene: 4. CDR3 DNA: TGTGCCAGCACCCGGGACAGAAATCAGCCCCAGCATTTT. It encodes CASTRDRNQPQHF.

This clonotype occurred many times. The chain employs TRBV6-2 or TRBV6-3 and TRBJ2-7; 9 bases align to TRBD2. Germline CDR1 MNHEY, CDR2 SVGEGT. The CDR3 totals 13 residues. The trim removed 4 bases at V and 6 bases at J, leaving 4 bases unmatched. As DNA, the CDR3 is TGTGCCAGCAGTTCCGGACTAGCGCCCGAGCAGTACTTC. Amino acids: CASSSGLAPEQYF.

This clonotype was observed many times. The rearrangement uses TRBV7-6 and TRBJ2-5, with D possibly being TRBD2 (6 bases). The V gene's germline CDR1 is SGHVS and CDR2 FNYEAQ. Trimming left V 5 bases short and J 5 bases short, with 18 bases between. The length of the CDR3 is 15 residues. The CDR3 loop is CASSGASGRTETQYF. For the CDR3, the DNA is TGTGCCAGCAGCGGGGCATCAGGGAGGACCGAGACCCAGTACTTC.

This clonotype occurred many times. V gene TRBV12-3 or TRBV12-4 combines with J gene TRBJ1-2; the D gene is possibly TRBD1 (5 bases). Trimming took off 7 bases at V and 0 bases at J, with 15 bases between the two ends. CDR3 size: 15 residues. This CDR3 is CASTPGRGANYGYTF. The CDR3 coding sequence is TGTGCCAGCACCCCCGGGAGGGGTGCTAACTATGGCTACACCTTC.

This clonotype was found many times. The V call is TRBV12-3 or TRBV12-4, the J call TRBJ2-3; D is possibly TRBD2 (5 bases). This CDR3 is 13 amino acids long. The V gene lost 4 bases and the J gene lost 1 base, with 6 bases spanning the gap. The CDR3 DNA reads TGTGCCAGCAGTTCGAGGGGCACAGATACGCAGTATTTT. It specifies CASSSRGTDTQYF.

This clonotype has a count of ten or more. This chain connects TRBV28 to TRBJ1-2; D might be TRBD1 (5 bases). The CDR3 has 19 amino acids. Germline V gives CDR1 MDHEN, CDR2 SYDVKM. V dropped 1 base and J dropped 4 bases, with 25 bases sitting between them. CDR3 loop: CASSLSLQTQGGAAYGYTF. The CDR3 DNA reads as TGTGCCAGCAGTTTATCGCTCCAGACTCAGGGAGGGGCTGCCTATGGCTACACCTTC.

This clonotype was detected many times. The chain couples TRBV7-2 to TRBJ2-7; 14 bases line up with TRBD2. Germline values: CDR1 SGHTA, CDR2 FQGNSA. This CDR3 has 14 residues. The V and J ends lost 3 bases and 7 bases, in that order; junction bases with no gene match: 2. In DNA form, the CDR3 reads TGTGCCAGCAGCTTCAGGACTAGCGGGAGGGAGCAGTACTTC. It specifies CASSFRTSGREQYF. Filled out from reference TRBV7-2 and TRBJ2-7, the complete variable domain reads GAGVSQSPSNKVTEKGKDVELRCDPISGHTALYWYRQSLGQGLEFLIYFQGNSAPDKSGLPSDRFSAERTGGSVSTLTIQRTQQEDSAVYLCASSFRTSGREQYFGPGTRLTVT.

This clonotype was recorded at least ten times. The genes are TRBV4-3 and TRBJ2-3; D is perhaps TRBD1 or TRBD2 (6 bases each). Deletions cut 1 base from V and 1 base from J, with 12 bases between. The CDR3 is 16 residues long. Germline V gene lookup returns CDR1 LGHNA and CDR2 YSLEER. The CDR3 loop reads CASSQAGALGTDTQYF. As DNA, the CDR3 is TGCGCCAGCAGCCAAGCGGGGGCGCTTGGCACAGATACGCAGTATTTT.